This T cell receptor (beta chain) appears in the sequencing data of a study of neurological immune-mediated disorders. 5'RACE with 10-nucleotide random UMIs produced the cDNA. TCRdb analysed the 5' RACE reads with MiXCR anew, one entry per CDR3 protein. Of roughly 43,000 distinct CDR3 sequences in the sample, under 2% are singletons; the top ten hold roughly 2%. PBMCs stored at -80 C, 2 million in total, were the source of the unsorted libraries. Study conclusions and caveats: Phylogenetic grouping assigned the repertoires of 18 of 34 multiple sclerosis patients to a single cluster of related CDR3 sequences. This cluster may be a repertoire-level signature.

This clonotype was observed many times. Its specificity is unknown. What was sequenced was PBMCs. The TCR was taken from a woman aged 40 to 50 with multiple sclerosis.

This CDR3 reads CASSSDYTDTQYF. The CDR3 DNA reads TGCGCCAGCAGCTCCGACTACACAGATACGCAGTATTTT. This chain joins TRBV5-1 and TRBJ2-3, with D possibly TRBD2 on 5 matching bases. The V gene lost 3 bases and the J gene lost 2 bases, with 7 bases spanning the gap. The CDR3 covers 13 residues. CDR1 and CDR2 from the germline V gene are SGHRS and YFSETQ.